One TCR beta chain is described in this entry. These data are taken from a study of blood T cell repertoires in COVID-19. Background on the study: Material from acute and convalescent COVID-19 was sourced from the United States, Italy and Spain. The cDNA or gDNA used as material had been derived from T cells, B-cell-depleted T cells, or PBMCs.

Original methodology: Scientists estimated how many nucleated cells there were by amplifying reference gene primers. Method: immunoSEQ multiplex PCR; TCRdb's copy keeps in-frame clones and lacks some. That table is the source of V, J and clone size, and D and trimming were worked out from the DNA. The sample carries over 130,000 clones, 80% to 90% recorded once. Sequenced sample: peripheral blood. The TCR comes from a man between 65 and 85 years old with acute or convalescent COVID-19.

In DNA form, the CDR3 reads TGTGCCAGCAGCCTAGACAGTGCACCTCACAATGAGCAGTTCTTC. It specifies CASSLDSAPHNEQFF. The rearrangement links TRBV7-3 to TRBJ2-1; TRBD1 might be the D (5 bases). CDR3 length: 15 residues. V lost 5 bases and J 5 bases, leaving 16 bases between the germline ends. The germline V gene has CDR1 SGHTA and CDR2 FQGTGA.